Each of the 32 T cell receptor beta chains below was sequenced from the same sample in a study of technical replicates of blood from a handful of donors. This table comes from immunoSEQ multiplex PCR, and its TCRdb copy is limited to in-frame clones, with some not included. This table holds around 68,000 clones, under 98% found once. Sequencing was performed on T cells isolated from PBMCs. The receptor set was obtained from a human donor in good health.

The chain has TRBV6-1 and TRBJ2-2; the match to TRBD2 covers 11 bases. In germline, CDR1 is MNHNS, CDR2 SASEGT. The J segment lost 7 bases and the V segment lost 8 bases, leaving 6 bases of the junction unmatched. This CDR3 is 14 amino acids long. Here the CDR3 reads CASDSGREIGELFF. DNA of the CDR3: TGTGCCAGCGATAGCGGGAGGGAGATCGGGGAGCTGTTTTTT.

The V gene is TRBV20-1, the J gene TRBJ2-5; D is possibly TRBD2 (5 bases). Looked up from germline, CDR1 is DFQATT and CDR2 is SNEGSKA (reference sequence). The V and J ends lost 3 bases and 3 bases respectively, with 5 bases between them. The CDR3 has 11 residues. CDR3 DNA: TGCAGTGCTAGCGGGGAAGAGACCCAGTACTTC. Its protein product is CSASGEETQYF.

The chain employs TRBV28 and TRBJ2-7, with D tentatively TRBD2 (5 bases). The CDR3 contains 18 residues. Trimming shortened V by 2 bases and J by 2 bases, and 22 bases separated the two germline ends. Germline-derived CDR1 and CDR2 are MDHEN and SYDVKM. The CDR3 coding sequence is TGTGCCAGCAGTTTACCGCTAAAGCTAGCTGACACGACCTACGAGCAGTACTTC. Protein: CASSLPLKLADTTYEQYF.

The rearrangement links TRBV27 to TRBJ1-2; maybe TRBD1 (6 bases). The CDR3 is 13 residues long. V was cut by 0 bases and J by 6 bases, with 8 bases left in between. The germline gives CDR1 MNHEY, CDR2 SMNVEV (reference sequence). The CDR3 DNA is TGTGCCAGCAGTTTATCCCGGACAGATGGCTACACCTTC. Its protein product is CASSLSRTDGYTF.

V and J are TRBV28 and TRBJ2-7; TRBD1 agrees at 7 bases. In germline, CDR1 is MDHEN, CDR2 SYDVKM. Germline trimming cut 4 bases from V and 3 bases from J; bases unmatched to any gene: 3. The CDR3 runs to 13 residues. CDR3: CASSWGQIYEQYF. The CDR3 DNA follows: TGTGCCAGCAGTTGGGGACAGATCTACGAGCAGTACTTC. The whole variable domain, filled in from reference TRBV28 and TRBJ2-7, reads DVKVTQSSRYLVKRTGEKVFLECVQDMDHENMFWYRQDPGLGLRLIYFSYDVKMKEKGDIPEGYSVSREKKERFSLILESASTNQTSMYLCASSWGQIYEQYFGPGTRLTVT.

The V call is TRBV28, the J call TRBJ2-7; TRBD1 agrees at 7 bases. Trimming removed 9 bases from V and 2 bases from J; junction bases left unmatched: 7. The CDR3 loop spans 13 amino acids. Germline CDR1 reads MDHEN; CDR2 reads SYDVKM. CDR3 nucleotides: TGTGCCAGTAAGGACAGGTACACCTACGAGCAGTACTTC. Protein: CASKDRYTYEQYF. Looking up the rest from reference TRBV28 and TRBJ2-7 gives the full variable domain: DVKVTQSSRYLVKRTGEKVFLECVQDMDHENMFWYRQDPGLGLRLIYFSYDVKMKEKGDIPEGYSVSREKKERFSLILESASTNQTSMYLCASKDRYTYEQYFGPGTRLTVT.

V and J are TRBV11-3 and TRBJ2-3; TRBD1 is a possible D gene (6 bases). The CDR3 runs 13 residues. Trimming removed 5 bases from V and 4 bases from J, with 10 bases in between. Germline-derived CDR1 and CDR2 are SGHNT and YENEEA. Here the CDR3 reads CASSIQGPDTQYF. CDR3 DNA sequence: TGTGCCAGCAGCATCCAGGGGCCAGATACGCAGTATTTT.

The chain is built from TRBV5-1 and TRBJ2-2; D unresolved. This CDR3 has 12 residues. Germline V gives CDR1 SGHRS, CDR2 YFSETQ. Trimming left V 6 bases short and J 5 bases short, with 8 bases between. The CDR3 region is CASTLGTGELFF. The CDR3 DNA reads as TGCGCCAGCACCCTCGGGACCGGGGAGCTGTTTTTT.

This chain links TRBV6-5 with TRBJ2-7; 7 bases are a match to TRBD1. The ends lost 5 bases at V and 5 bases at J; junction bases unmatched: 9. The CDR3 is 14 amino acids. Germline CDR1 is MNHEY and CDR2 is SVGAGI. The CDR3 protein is CASSDPRGSHEQYF. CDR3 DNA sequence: TGTGCCAGCAGTGACCCCAGGGGGTCTCACGAGCAGTACTTC.

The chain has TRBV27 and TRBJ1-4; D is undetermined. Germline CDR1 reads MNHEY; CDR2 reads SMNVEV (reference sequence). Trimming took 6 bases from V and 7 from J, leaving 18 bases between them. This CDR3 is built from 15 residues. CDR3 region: CASRLTSALGEKLFF. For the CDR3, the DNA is TGTGCCAGCAGATTGACTTCAGCCCTTGGTGAAAAACTGTTTTTT.

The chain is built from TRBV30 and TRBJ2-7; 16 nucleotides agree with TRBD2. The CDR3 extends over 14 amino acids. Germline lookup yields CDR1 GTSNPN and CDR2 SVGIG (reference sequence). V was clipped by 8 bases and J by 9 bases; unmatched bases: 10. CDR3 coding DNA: TGTGCCATGGGACTAGCGGGAGGGGTTGTCGTGCAGTACTTC. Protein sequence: CAMGLAGGVVVQYF.

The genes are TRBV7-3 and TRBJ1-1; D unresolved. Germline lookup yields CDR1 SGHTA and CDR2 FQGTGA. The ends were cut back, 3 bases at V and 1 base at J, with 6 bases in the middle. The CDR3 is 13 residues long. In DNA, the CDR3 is TGTGCCAGCAGCTTTATAGAGAACACTGAAGCTTTCTTT. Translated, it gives CASSFIENTEAFF. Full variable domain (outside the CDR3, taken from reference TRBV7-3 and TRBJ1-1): GAGVSQTPSNKVTEKGKYVELRCDPISGHTALYWYRQSLGQGPEFLIYFQGTGAADDSGLPNDRFFAVRPEGSVSTLKIQRTERGDSAVYLCASSFIENTEAFFGQGTRLTVV.

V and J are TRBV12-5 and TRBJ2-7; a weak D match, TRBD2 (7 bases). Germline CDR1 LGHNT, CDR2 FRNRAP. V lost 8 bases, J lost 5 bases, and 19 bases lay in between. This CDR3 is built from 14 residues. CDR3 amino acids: CASSRGEGGDEQYF. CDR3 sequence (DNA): TGTGCTAGTTCCCGGGGGGAAGGGGGTGACGAGCAGTACTTC. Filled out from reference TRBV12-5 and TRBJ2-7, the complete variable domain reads DARVTQTPRHKVTEMGQEVTMRCQPILGHNTVFWYRQTMMQGLELLAYFRNRAPLDDSGMPKDRFSAEMPDATLATLKIQPSEPRDSAVYFCASSRGEGGDEQYFGPGTRLTVT.

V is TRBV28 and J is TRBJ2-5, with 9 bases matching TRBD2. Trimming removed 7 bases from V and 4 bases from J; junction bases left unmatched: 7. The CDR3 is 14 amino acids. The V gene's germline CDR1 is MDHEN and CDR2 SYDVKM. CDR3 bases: TGTGCCAGCACCCCTAGCGGGATCCTAGAGACCCAGTACTTC. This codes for CASTPSGILETQYF.

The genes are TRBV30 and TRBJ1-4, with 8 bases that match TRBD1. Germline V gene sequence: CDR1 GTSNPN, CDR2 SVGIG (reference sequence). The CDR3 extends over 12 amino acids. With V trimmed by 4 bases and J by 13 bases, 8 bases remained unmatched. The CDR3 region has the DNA TGTGCCTGGAATCTCGGACAGGGTGGACTGTTTTTT. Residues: CAWNLGQGGLFF.

The CDR3 spells CASSKAPSERDEQYF. In DNA, the CDR3 is TGTGCCAGCAGCAAAGCCCCATCAGAACGGGACGAGCAGTACTTC. J is TRBJ2-7 and V is TRBV21-1; the DNA was not used to check the table's D call, TRBD2. TRBV21-1 is recorded as a pseudogene. CDR3 length equals 15 residues.

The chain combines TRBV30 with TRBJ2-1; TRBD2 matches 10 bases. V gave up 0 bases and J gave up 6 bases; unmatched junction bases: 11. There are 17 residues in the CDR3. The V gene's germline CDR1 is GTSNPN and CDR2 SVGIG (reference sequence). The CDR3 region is CAWSVSVFSGRFNEQFF. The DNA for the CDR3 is TGTGCCTGGAGTGTATCCGTCTTTAGCGGGAGGTTCAATGAGCAGTTCTTC. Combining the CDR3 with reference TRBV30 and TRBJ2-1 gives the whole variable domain SQTIHQWPATLVQPVGSPLSLECTVEGTSNPNLYWYRQAAGRGLQLLFYSVGIGQISSEVPQNLSASRPQDRQFILSSKKLLLSDSGFYLCAWSVSVFSGRFNEQFFGPGTRLTVL.

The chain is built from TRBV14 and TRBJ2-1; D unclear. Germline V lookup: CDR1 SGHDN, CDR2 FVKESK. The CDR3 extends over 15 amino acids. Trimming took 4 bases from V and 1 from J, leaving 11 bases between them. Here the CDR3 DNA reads TGTGCCAGCAGCCGATATGCTACTTCCTACAATGAGCAGTTCTTC. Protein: CASSRYATSYNEQFF.

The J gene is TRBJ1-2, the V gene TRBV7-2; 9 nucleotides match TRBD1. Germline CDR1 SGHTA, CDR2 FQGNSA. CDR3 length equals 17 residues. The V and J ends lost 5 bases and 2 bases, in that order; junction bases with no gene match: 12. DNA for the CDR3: TGTGCCAGCAGCCGTAATATACAGGGGGCTGGGAACTATGGCTACACCTTC. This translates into CASSRNIQGAGNYGYTF.

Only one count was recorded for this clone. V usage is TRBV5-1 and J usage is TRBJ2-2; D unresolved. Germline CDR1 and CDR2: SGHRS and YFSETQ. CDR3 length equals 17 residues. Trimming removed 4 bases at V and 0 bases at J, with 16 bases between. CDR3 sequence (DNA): TGCGCCAGCAGCCCATTACCTAGTAATTCGAACACCGGGGAGCTGTTTTTT. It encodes CASSPLPSNSNTGELFF.

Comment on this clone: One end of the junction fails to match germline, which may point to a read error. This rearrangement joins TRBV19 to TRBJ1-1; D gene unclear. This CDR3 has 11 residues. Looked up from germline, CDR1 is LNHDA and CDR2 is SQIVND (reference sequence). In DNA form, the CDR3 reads TGCAGACGAGTGGGCAACACTGAAGCTTTCTTT. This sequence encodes CRRVGNTEAFF.

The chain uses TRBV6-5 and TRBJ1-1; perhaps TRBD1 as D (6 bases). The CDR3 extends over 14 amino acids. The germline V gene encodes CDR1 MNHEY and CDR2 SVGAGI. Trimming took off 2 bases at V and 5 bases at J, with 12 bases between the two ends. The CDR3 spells CASSYRRGRTEAFF. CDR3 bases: TGTGCCAGCAGTTACCGCAGGGGTCGTACTGAAGCTTTCTTT.

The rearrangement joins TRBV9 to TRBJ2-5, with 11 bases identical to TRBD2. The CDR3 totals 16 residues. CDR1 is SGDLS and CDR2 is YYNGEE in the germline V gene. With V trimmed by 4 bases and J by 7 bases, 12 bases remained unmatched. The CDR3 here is CASSTSGLADLATQYF. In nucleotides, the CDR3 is TGTGCCAGCAGCACCTCGGGACTAGCGGACCTTGCGACCCAGTACTTC.

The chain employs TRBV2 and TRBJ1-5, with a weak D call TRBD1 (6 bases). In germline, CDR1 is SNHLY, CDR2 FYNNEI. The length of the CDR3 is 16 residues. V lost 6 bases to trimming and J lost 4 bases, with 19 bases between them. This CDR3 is CASSPQGLGANQPQHF. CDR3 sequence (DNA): TGTGCCAGCAGCCCCCAGGGGCTAGGGGCTAATCAGCCCCAGCATTTT. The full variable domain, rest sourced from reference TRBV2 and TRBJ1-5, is EPEVTQTPSHQVTQMGQEVILRCVPISNHLYFYWYRQILGQKVEFLVSFYNNEISEKSEIFDDQFSVERPDGSNFTLKIRSTKLEDSAMYFCASSPQGLGANQPQHFGDGTRLSIL.

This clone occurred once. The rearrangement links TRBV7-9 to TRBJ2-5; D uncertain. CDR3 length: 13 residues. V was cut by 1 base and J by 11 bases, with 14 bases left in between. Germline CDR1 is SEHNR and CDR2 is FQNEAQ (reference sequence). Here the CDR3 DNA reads TGTGCCAGCAGCTTAGAGGCTGACACCCTACAGTACTTC. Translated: CASSLEADTLQYF.

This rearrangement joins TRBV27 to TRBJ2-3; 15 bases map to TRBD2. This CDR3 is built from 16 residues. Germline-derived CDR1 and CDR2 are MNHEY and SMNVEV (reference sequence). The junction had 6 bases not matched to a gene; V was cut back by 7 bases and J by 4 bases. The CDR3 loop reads CASMGLAGGFADTQYF. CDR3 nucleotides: TGTGCCAGCATGGGACTAGCGGGAGGATTTGCAGATACGCAGTATTTT.

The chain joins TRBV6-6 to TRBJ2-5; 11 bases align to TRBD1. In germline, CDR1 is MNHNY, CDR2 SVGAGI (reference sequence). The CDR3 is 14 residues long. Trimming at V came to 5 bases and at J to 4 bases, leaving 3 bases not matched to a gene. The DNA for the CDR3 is TGTGCCAGCAGTCCCGGGACAGGGGGAGAGACCCAGTACTTC. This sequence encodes CASSPGTGGETQYF.

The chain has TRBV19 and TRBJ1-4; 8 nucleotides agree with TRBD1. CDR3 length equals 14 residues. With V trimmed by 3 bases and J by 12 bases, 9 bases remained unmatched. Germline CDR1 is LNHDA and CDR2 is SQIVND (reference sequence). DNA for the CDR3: TGTGCCAGTAGTATCCCAGGACAGGGTATGGAACTGTTTTTT. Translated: CASSIPGQGMELFF.

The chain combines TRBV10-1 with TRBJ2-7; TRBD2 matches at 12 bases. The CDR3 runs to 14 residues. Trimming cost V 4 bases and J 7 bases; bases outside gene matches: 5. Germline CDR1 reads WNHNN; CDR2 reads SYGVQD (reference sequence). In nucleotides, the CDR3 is TGCGCCAGCAGTGTCGGACTAGCGGGAAAAGAGCAGTACTTC. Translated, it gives CASSVGLAGKEQYF.

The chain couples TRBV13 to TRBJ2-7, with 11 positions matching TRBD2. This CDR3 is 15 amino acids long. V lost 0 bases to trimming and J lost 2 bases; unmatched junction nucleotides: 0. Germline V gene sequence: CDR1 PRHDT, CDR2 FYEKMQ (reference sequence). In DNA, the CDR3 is TGTGCCAGCAGCTTAGGTAGCGGGAGGGCCTACGAGCAGTACTTC. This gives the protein CASSLGSGRAYEQYF.

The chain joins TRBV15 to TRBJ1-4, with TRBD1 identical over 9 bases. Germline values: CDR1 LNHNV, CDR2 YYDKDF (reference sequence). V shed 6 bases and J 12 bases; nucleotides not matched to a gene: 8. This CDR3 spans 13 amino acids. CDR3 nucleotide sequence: TGTGCCACCAGTCTACAGGGGGCAAGGCAACTGTTTTTT. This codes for CATSLQGARQLFF.

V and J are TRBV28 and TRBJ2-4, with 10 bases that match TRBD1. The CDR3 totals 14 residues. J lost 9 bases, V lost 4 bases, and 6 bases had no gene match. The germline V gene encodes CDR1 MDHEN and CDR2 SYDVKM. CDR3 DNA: TGTGCCAGCAGTTCCGGGACAGGGGTCGGCATTCAGTACTTC. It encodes CASSSGTGVGIQYF.